This TCR beta chain was sequenced during a study of CXCR3-negative and CXCR3-positive naive CD8 T cells (dated by TCRdb to between 2017 and 2020). General notes on the study: About 135 million TRB reads were obtained in total, roughly 1.5 +/- 0.3 million reads per library. Data from roughly eleven donors, pooled across two independent experiments, went into the diversity and physicochemical repertoire analyses. For the TRBV-TRBJ cluster analysis, the naive subsets came from 5 or 6 donors, while the memory cells came from 3 donors.

Overall results and qualifications from the work: Compared with CXCR3-negative naive cells, CXCR3-positive naive cells had TRB CDR3s with higher hydrophobicity (lower Kidera factor 4), lower energy, and higher strength and volume indices. Repertoire diversity was comparably high in both naive subsets but much lower in memory CD8+ T cells. Similar TRBV-TRBJ usage was shown by naive CXCR3-negative and CXCR3-positive cells from the same donor, whereas distinct patterns were shown by memory cells. Because CXCR3 expression was partially decreased after cryopreservation, freshly isolated PBMCs were used for most assays. Because surface CD5, which is linked to self-reactivity in mice, was comparable between the naive subsets, TCR interaction strength was also inferred from the physicochemical properties of TRB CDR3s.

For each CD8+ T cell subset, flow sorting was done in triplicate, and a few hundred thousand cells per subset went directly into RLT lysis buffer. To keep memory contaminants out, a stringent definition of naive CD8+ T cells was applied: CD45RO-CCR7+CD27+CD95-. Peripheral blood mononuclear cells were isolated from buffy coats using standard density gradient centrifugation. Naive CXCR3-negative and CXCR3-positive CD8+ T cells were flow-sorted using a FACSAria III. An RNeasy Mini Kit was used to extract total RNA from the sorted cells. Note on this clonotype: This receptor's antigen is unknown.

This sample was sequenced with a NextSeq 550. The Human TCR Profiling Kit (MiLaboratory) was used to prepare UMI-labeled 5' RACE TRB cDNA libraries. cDNA synthesis used the entire amount of extracted RNA, and PCR amplification then used the entire amount of cDNA produced. Libraries were prepared in parallel with an identical number of PCR cycles. The original pipeline was this. About 50,000 +/- 10,000 unique UMI-labeled TRB cDNA molecules per library were extracted with MIGEC and MiXCR, with at least two reads per UMI required. An average of roughly 40,000 +/- 10,000 functional in-frame TRB CDR3 nucleotide clonotypes without stop codons was found per library. After each sample was downsampled to 5000 UMI-labeled TRB molecules, VDJtools was used to calculate diversity metrics such as normalized Shannon-Wiener and Chao1. VDJtools was used to calculate clonotype-size-weighted physicochemical properties of the central five CDR3 residues, namely interaction energy, strength, volume and Kidera factor 4. After the reads were reprocessed by TCRdb, one entry was made per CDR3 protein sequence, with no DNA. The V and J calls follow TCRdb's processing rather than the paper's. The data table for this sample lists tens of thousands of distinct CDR3 sequences. The ten largest clones take up approximately 0.99% of the sample.

This TCR was recovered from a human donor in good health. Some clones in this sample may be carry-over from other donors' samples. Sequenced: naive CXCR3- CD8+ T cells from blood. Per the publication, the cell subset or site label means: CD45RO-CCR7+CD27+CD95- naive CD8+ T cells lacking CXCR3 (TNR3-).

The CDR3 amino acid sequence is: CASSSSGGSGYNEQFF. The rearranged segments are TRBV6-2 or TRBV6-3 and TRBJ2-1; TCRdb names TRBD1, which stays unverified in the absence of DNA. The germline V gene gives CDR1 as MNHEY and CDR2 as SVGEGT. The CDR3 covers 16 residues, taking in both the cysteine and the phenylalanine. There is no recorded DNA.